These T cell receptor beta chains were read from a single sample in a study of blood T cell repertoires in COVID-19. Data came from immunoSEQ multiplex PCR; TCRdb stores just in-frame clones and leaves some out. The sample records tens of thousands of clones, 90% being singletons. The sequenced sample was peripheral blood. All receptors come from a man between 50 and 59 years old with acute or convalescent COVID-19. Both conserved end residues are part of each CDR3. Clone size appears in some rows only: once, few, many, or a class for an expanded clone.

v_call: TRBV7-8
clone_size: NA
j_call: TRBJ1-1
cdr3_aa: CASSLRRGEAFF

v_call: TRBV5-1
clone_size: NA
j_call: TRBJ2-5
cdr3_aa: CASSLAGRGQAAETQYF

v_call: TRBV7-6
clone_size: few
j_call: TRBJ1-5
cdr3_aa: CASSPKQGRGQPQHF

v_call: TRBV2
clone_size: once
j_call: TRBJ1-2
cdr3_aa: CASSGSGGLPPGGYTF

v_call: TRBV24-1
clone_size: few
j_call: TRBJ2-7
cdr3_aa: CATSDSSVVEQYF

v_call: TRBV7-9
clone_size: NA
j_call: TRBJ2-7
cdr3_aa: CASFRGSGDEQYF

v_call: TRBV9
clone_size: NA
j_call: TRBJ2-1
cdr3_aa: CASSVRTSGEQFF

v_call: TRBV29-1
clone_size: NA
j_call: TRBJ2-3
cdr3_aa: CSVKRLAGGTDTQYF

v_call: TRBV10-1
clone_size: NA
j_call: TRBJ2-1
cdr3_aa: CASSEYGGGSPYNEQFF

v_call: TRBV2
clone_size: NA
j_call: TRBJ2-2
cdr3_aa: CASSEEAGVAGELFF

v_call: TRBV6-1
clone_size: NA
j_call: TRBJ2-7
cdr3_aa: CASSDVGTGYYEQYF

v_call: TRBV6-1
clone_size: NA
j_call: TRBJ2-1
cdr3_aa: CASSGVAGGSYNEQFF

v_call: TRBV20-1
clone_size: NA
j_call: TRBJ2-1
cdr3_aa: CSASYQLNEQFF

v_call: TRBV5-1
clone_size: few
j_call: TRBJ2-1
cdr3_aa: CASSLEAFGGEQFF

v_call: TRBV18
clone_size: NA
j_call: TRBJ2-7
cdr3_aa: CASSPWTGEEQYF

v_call: TRBV21-1
clone_size: NA
j_call: TRBJ2-6
cdr3_aa: CASSPGTGVLSGANVLTF

v_call: TRBV12-5
clone_size: NA
j_call: TRBJ1-6
cdr3_aa: CASGQPDRGAYNSPLHF

v_call: TRBV2
clone_size: once
j_call: TRBJ2-5
cdr3_aa: CASSLAGVETQYF

v_call: TRBV2
clone_size: NA
j_call: TRBJ2-7
cdr3_aa: CASSETGTGGSEQYF